This TCR beta chain was profiled in a study of shared clonotypes between healthy human individuals. Overall study results and limits: Larger richness was generally estimated for naive than memory subsets. Generation probabilities of non-shared clonotypes were lower (relative to those shared by all four donors).

CD4+ cells underwent separation, giving CD45RA+ naive and CD45RA-negative memory subsets. The repertoire was sequenced with immunoSEQ multiplex PCR; TCRdb's copy has only in-frame clones and lacks some. The sample holds more than 2,000,000 clones, around 90% seen once. This CDR3 has 15 amino acids. Germline-derived CDR1 and CDR2 are MGHRA and YSYEKL. V was trimmed by 0 bases and J by 2 bases, leaving 10 bases between them. About this clone itself: Its antigen is unknown.

V usage is TRBV4-1 and J usage is TRBJ2-5; possible D gene TRBD2, 6 bases. The sequencing input was naive CD4+ T cells sorted from blood. This sample's subset: CD45RA+ positively selected. The source is a man between 18 and 29 years old in good health. This chain's CDR3 is CASSQDWTIQETQYF. As DNA, the CDR3 is TGCGCCAGCAGCCAAGATTGGACTATTCAAGAGACCCAGTACTTC.